These 20 T cell receptor beta chains were sequenced from one sample in a study of cytomegalovirus exposure and HLA in healthy donors. Amplification used 60 Vbeta primers and 13 Jbeta primers. This table comes from immunoSEQ multiplex PCR, and its TCRdb copy is limited to in-frame clones, with some not included. Its listing shows 130,000 or so clones. The sample taken for sequencing was PBMCs. Source of these receptors: a woman aged 60-75 years in good health and CMV-seronegative.

The J gene is TRBJ2-3, the V gene TRBV30, with D possibly being TRBD1 (6 bases). Germline CDR1 GTSNPN, CDR2 SVGIG (reference sequence). The CDR3 is 14 residues long. V was shortened by 5 bases and J by 3 bases, with 15 bases between the two germline ends. The CDR3 region has the DNA TGTGCCTGGGTTGGGGGCGGGTCGACAGATACGCAGTATTTT. Residues: CAWVGGGSTDTQYF.

The V gene is TRBV2, the J gene TRBJ2-7; possibly TRBD2 for D (5 bases). The length of the CDR3 is 15 residues. Germline V gene sequence: CDR1 SNHLY, CDR2 FYNNEI. V was trimmed by 0 bases and J by 2 bases, leaving 11 bases between them. The CDR3 is CASSEAMLRAYEQYF. The CDR3 DNA reads TGTGCCAGCAGTGAAGCCATGTTGCGGGCCTACGAGCAGTACTTC.

In the case of this clone: At one end, the junction sequence differs from germline, possibly due to a read error. The rearrangement uses TRBV6-5 and TRBJ2-5; unclear D gene. The J call may be mistaken, given a closer DNA end match to TRBJ2-7. CDR1 MNHEY and CDR2 SVGAGI come from the germline V gene. This CDR3 has 14 residues. The CDR3 is CASSDSYRVVEQYF. The CDR3 DNA is TGTGCCAGCAGTGACTCCTATCGGGTGGTCGAGCAGTACTTC.

The V call is TRBV5-4, the J call TRBJ2-3, with D perhaps TRBD2 (5 bases). The CDR3 runs 14 residues. From germline, CDR1 is SGHNT and CDR2 YYREEE (reference sequence). The germline V and J ends were trimmed by 1 base and 2 bases, with 8 bases remaining between them. Here the CDR3 DNA reads TGTGCCAGCAGCTTGATGGGAGACACAGATACGCAGTATTTT. Translating it yields CASSLMGDTDTQYF.

This chain links TRBV7-9 with TRBJ2-7, with 8 bases matching TRBD1. Germline V gene lookup returns CDR1 SEHNR and CDR2 FQNEAQ (reference sequence). There are 15 residues in the CDR3. V gave up 5 bases and J gave up 6 bases; unmatched junction bases: 12. This CDR3 is CASSDSGTGGGEQYF. Written as DNA, the CDR3 is TGTGCCAGCAGCGACTCCGGGACAGGAGGGGGCGAGCAGTACTTC.

The chain carries TRBV19 and TRBJ2-1; TRBD2 aligns across 10 bases. After removal of 5 bases from V and 4 bases from J, the junction contained 17 bases not matched to a gene. The germline gives CDR1 LNHDA, CDR2 SQIVND (reference sequence). The CDR3 runs to 19 residues. Written as DNA, the CDR3 is TGTGCCAGTAGTTGGTTAGGGGCTAGCGGGGGTACGAATTACAATGAGCAGTTCTTC. It is translated as CASSWLGASGGTNYNEQFF.

V usage is TRBV7-3 and J usage is TRBJ2-3; no reliable D call. The V and J ends lost 2 bases and 2 bases respectively, with 5 bases between them. CDR1 and CDR2 (germline): SGHTA, FQGTGA. The CDR3 extends over 13 amino acids. The CDR3: CASSLYSTDTQYF. The CDR3, as DNA: TGTGCCAGCAGCTTATATTCCACAGATACGCAGTATTTT. Based on the CDR3 plus reference TRBV7-3 and TRBJ2-3, the full variable domain is GAGVSQTPSNKVTEKGKYVELRCDPISGHTALYWYRQSLGQGPEFLIYFQGTGAADDSGLPNDRFFAVRPEGSVSTLKIQRTERGDSAVYLCASSLYSTDTQYFGPGTRLTVL.

The rearrangement links TRBV11-2 to TRBJ2-6; 10 bases are a match to TRBD2. Germline assignment: CDR1 SGHAT and CDR2 FQNNGV. V gave up 7 bases and J gave up 0 bases; unmatched junction bases: 6. The CDR3 covers 17 residues. CDR3 nucleotides: TGTGCCAGCACGGTAGCGGGAGGCCGCTCTGGGGCCAACGTCCTGACTTTC. This gives the protein CASTVAGGRSGANVLTF.

This sequence joins TRBV19 and TRBJ2-5; the match to TRBD1 covers 7 bases. The CDR3 totals 15 residues. CDR1 is LNHDA, CDR2 SQIVND, per germline (reference sequence). With V trimmed by 5 bases and J by 5 bases, 11 bases remained unmatched. In DNA form, the CDR3 reads TGTGCCAGTAGTGTCACAGGGGTACCCGGCGAGACCCAGTACTTC. Translated: CASSVTGVPGETQYF.

This chain links TRBV19 with TRBJ1-2; tentatively, D is TRBD1 (5 bases). Germline V lookup: CDR1 LNHDA, CDR2 SQIVND (reference sequence). Trimming cost V 6 bases and J 0 bases, with 8 bases left between them. This CDR3 contains 13 residues. DNA of the CDR3: TGTGCCAGTAGCCCGACAGCTAACTATGGCTACACCTTC. It is translated as CASSPTANYGYTF.

As DNA, the CDR3 is TGTGCCAGCAGCATAAGACAGGGCGGTCCTTACGAGCAGTACTTC. The encoded protein is CASSIRQGGPYEQYF. The rearrangement joins TRBV11-2 to TRBJ2-7, with 7 positions matching TRBD1. The V gene end was trimmed by 5 bases and the J gene end by 4 bases; junction bases not matched to a gene: 11. The CDR3 runs to 15 residues. Germline V CDR1 and CDR2: SGHAT, FQNNGV.

The rearrangement links TRBV28 to TRBJ1-5; 9 bases line up with TRBD1. This CDR3 has 15 residues. The J segment lost 6 bases and the V segment lost 1 base, leaving 4 bases of the junction unmatched. Germline values: CDR1 MDHEN, CDR2 SYDVKM. The CDR3: CASSLLTGGTQPQHF. CDR3 coding DNA: TGTGCCAGCAGTTTATTGACAGGGGGGACTCAGCCCCAGCATTTT. Full variable domain (missing parts from reference TRBV28 and TRBJ1-5): DVKVTQSSRYLVKRTGEKVFLECVQDMDHENMFWYRQDPGLGLRLIYFSYDVKMKEKGDIPEGYSVSREKKERFSLILESASTNQTSMYLCASSLLTGGTQPQHFGDGTRLSIL.

The CDR3 coding sequence is TGTGCCAGCAGGGCATCGACAGGGGGCTCTGAAGCTTTCTTT. It encodes CASRASTGGSEAFF. This chain uses TRBV2 with TRBJ1-1, with 10 nucleotides matching TRBD1. J lost 6 bases, V lost 6 bases, and 7 bases had no gene match. The CDR3 sequence is 14 residues long. CDR1 is SNHLY, CDR2 FYNNEI, per germline.

The rearrangement links TRBV4-2 to TRBJ1-2; TRBD1 is a possible D gene (5 bases). This CDR3 has 19 amino acids. Trimming pared 0 bases from V and 1 base from J, leaving 21 bases between. The germline V gene encodes CDR1 LGHNA and CDR2 YNFKEQ. CDR3 bases: TGTGCCAGCAGCCAAGAATATTCCAGGGTGCGCTCCAATAACTATGGCTACACCTTC. Translating gives CASSQEYSRVRSNNYGYTF.

V gene TRBV2 combines with J gene TRBJ2-3; 9 bases agree with TRBD1. The CDR3 consists of 17 residues. Germline values: CDR1 SNHLY, CDR2 FYNNEI. J was trimmed by 1 base and V by 4 bases; bases with no gene match: 9. CDR3 protein: CASSAPQGAVGTDTQYF. The CDR3, as DNA: TGTGCCAGCAGTGCACCACAGGGGGCGGTGGGCACAGATACGCAGTATTTT.

The chain employs TRBV6-5 and TRBJ2-5; no clear D. Per germline, CDR1 MNHEY and CDR2 SVGAGI. This CDR3 contains 13 residues. The ends were cut back, 0 bases at V and 1 base at J, with 3 bases in the middle. CDR3 in amino acids: CASSYSRQETQYF. Written as DNA, the CDR3 is TGTGCCAGCAGTTACTCGCGCCAAGAGACCCAGTACTTC.

V gene TRBV6-5 combines with J gene TRBJ2-7; the match to TRBD1 covers 8 bases. With V trimmed by 7 bases and J by 4 bases, 6 bases remained unmatched. In germline, CDR1 is MNHEY, CDR2 SVGAGI. The CDR3 is 13 residues long. The CDR3, as DNA: TGTGCCAGCAATGGACAGGGATTGTACGAGCAGTACTTC. Amino acid sequence: CASNGQGLYEQYF.

The chain is built from TRBV5-4 and TRBJ2-3; possibly TRBD1 for D (5 bases). Looked up from germline, CDR1 is SGHNT and CDR2 is YYREEE (reference sequence). This CDR3 has 16 residues. The ends were cut back, 0 bases at V and 2 bases at J, with 13 bases in the middle. CDR3 sequence (DNA): TGTGCCAGCAGCTTGGCCAGGGCAGGGTCCACAGATACGCAGTATTTT. Its protein is CASSLARAGSTDTQYF.

The chain combines TRBV6-5 with TRBJ2-1; a weak D match, TRBD1 (6 bases). V was trimmed by 8 bases and J by 6 bases, leaving 11 bases between them. There are 12 residues in the CDR3. The germline gives CDR1 MNHEY, CDR2 SVGAGI. The CDR3 sequence: CASYRESNEQFF. The CDR3 DNA reads as TGTGCCAGCTACAGGGAAAGCAATGAGCAGTTCTTC.

This chain uses TRBV7-9 with TRBJ1-4; a weak D match, TRBD1 (6 bases). CDR3 length equals 14 residues. Germline values: CDR1 SEHNR, CDR2 FQNEAQ (reference sequence). Trimming removed 3 bases from V and 8 bases from J, with 13 bases in between. CDR3 loop: CASSFGQGLEKLFF. The CDR3 region has the DNA TGTGCCAGCAGCTTCGGGCAGGGGTTAGAAAAACTGTTTTTT.